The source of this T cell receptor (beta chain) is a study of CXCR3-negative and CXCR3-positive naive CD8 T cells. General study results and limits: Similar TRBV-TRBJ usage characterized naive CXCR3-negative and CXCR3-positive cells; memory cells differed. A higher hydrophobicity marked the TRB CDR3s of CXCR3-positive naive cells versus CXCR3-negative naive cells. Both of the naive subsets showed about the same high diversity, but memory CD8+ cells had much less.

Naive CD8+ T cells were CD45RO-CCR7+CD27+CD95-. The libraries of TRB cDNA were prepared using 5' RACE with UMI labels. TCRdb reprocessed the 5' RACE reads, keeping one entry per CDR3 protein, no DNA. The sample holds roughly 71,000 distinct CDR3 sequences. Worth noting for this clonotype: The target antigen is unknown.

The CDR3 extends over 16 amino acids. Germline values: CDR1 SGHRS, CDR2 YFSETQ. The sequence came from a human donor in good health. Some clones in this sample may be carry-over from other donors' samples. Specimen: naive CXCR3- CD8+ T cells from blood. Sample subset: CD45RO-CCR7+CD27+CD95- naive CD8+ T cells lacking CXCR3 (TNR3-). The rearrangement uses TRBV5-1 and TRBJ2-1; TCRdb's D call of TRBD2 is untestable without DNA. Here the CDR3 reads CASSLVEAGEVNEQFF.